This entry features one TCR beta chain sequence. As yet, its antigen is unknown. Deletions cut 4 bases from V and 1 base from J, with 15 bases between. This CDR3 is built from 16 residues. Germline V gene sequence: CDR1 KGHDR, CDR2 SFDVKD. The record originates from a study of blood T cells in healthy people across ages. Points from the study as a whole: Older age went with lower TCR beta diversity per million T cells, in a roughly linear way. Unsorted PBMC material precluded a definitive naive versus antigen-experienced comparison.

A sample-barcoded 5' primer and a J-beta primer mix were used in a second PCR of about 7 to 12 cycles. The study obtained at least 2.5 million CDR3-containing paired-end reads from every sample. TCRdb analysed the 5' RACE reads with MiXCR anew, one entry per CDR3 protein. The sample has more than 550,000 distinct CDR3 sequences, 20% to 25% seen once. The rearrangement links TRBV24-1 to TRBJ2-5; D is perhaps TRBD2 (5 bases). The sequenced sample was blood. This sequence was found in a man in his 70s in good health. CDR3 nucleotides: TGTGCCACCAGTGACTACGGGATCCCATCCCAAGAGACCCAGTACTTC. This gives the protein CATSDYGIPSQETQYF.